These 9 T cell receptor beta chains share one sample of origin, sequenced in a study of cytomegalovirus exposure and HLA in healthy donors (dated by TCRdb to 2015 to 2018). Library creation used the immunoSEQ multiplex PCR assay. TCRdb carries this immuneACCESS record with in-frame sequences only. Its versions omit some clonotypes, under half of them owing to an unresolved V gene in the studies checked, with the rest unexplained. Counted in this sample were about 360,000 clones; more than 80% of them appeared once. The ten largest clones add up to under 0.95% of the sample. Sequenced sample: PBMCs. These receptors were obtained from a woman aged 18-35 years in good health and CMV-seronegative.

This chain joins TRBV29-1 and TRBJ2-7; 11 bases are a match to TRBD1. CDR1 SQVTM and CDR2 ANQGSEA come from the germline V gene. The V segment lost 4 bases and the J segment 2 bases; nucleotides outside the gene matches: 7. The CDR3 extends over 15 amino acids. The CDR3 nucleotides read TGCAGCGTTGCCTCCGGGACAGGGGGAGCCTACGAGCAGTACTTC. Its protein product is CSVASGTGGAYEQYF.

The CDR3 loop reads CASSDSAGGPADTQYF. As DNA, the CDR3 is TGTGCCAGCAGTGACTCGGCGGGGGGGCCTGCAGATACGCAGTATTTT. The chain has TRBV6-4 and TRBJ2-3; 9 bases are a match to TRBD2. From germline, CDR1 is MRHNA and CDR2 SNTAGT. Trimming removed 0 bases from V and 4 bases from J; junction bases left unmatched: 5. The CDR3 has 16 residues.

Only a few counts were recorded for this clone. This chain connects TRBV6-5 to TRBJ2-7, with D maybe TRBD1 (5 bases). Germline values: CDR1 MNHEY, CDR2 SVGAGI. Trimming left V 0 bases short and J 2 bases short, with 11 bases between. This CDR3 region has 15 residues. CDR3 nucleotide sequence: TGTGCCAGCAGTTACTCCCCCGACAGAGCCTACGAGCAGTACTTC. Protein: CASSYSPDRAYEQYF.

The chain uses TRBV4-1 and TRBJ2-2; 8 bases align to TRBD1. The germline gives CDR1 MGHRA, CDR2 YSYEKL. The CDR3 has 19 amino acids. Losses at the gene ends were 5 bases for V and 3 bases for J; bases not matched to a gene: 17. CDR3 region: CASSSALDRVNRHTGELFF. In DNA, the CDR3 is TGCGCCAGCAGCTCTGCCTTGGACAGGGTTAATCGTCACACCGGGGAGCTGTTTTTT.

The V gene is TRBV12-5, the J gene TRBJ2-6, with 9 bases aligning to TRBD1. The V and J ends lost 5 bases and 0 bases, in that order; junction bases with no gene match: 8. Germline loops: CDR1 LGHNT, CDR2 FRNRAP. The CDR3 contains 18 residues. CDR3 nucleotide sequence: TGTGCTAGTGGTCCACCGGGACAGGGACCCTCTGGGGCCAACGTCCTGACTTTC. It specifies CASGPPGQGPSGANVLTF. The entire variable domain, with the rest obtained from reference TRBV12-5 and TRBJ2-6, is as follows: DARVTQTPRHKVTEMGQEVTMRCQPILGHNTVFWYRQTMMQGLELLAYFRNRAPLDDSGMPKDRFSAEMPDATLATLKIQPSEPRDSAVYFCASGPPGQGPSGANVLTFGAGSRLTVL.

The chain uses TRBV19 and TRBJ2-3, with a tentative D call TRBD2 (5 bases). The CDR3 covers 12 residues. Germline V gene sequence: CDR1 LNHDA, CDR2 SQIVND (reference sequence). With 1 base removed from V and 11 bases from J, the gap between germline ends came to 10 bases. CDR3 DNA sequence: TGTGCCAGTAGTATAGGGACCCGGGAGCAGTATTTT. This sequence encodes CASSIGTREQYF.

The V gene is TRBV30, the J gene TRBJ1-1; 7 bases line up with TRBD1. CDR3 length: 14 residues. The germline gives CDR1 GTSNPN, CDR2 SVGIG (reference sequence). V was pared by 5 bases and J by 2 bases, with 8 bases of the junction left unmatched. As DNA, the CDR3 is TGTGCCTGGGATGGACAGGCGCTTAACACTGAAGCTTTCTTT. Its protein product is CAWDGQALNTEAFF.

This chain joins TRBV27 and TRBJ2-7, with D possibly matching TRBD1 (6 bases). V dropped 9 bases and J dropped 5 bases, with 20 bases sitting between them. Germline V gives CDR1 MNHEY, CDR2 SMNVEV (reference sequence). This CDR3 has 14 residues. For the CDR3, the DNA is TGTGCCAGTGGGGTCACAGGGACCGTCCACGAGCAGTACTTC. The encoded protein is CASGVTGTVHEQYF.

The chain employs TRBV30 and TRBJ2-1, with unresolved D. This CDR3 has 12 amino acids. Looked up from germline, CDR1 is GTSNPN and CDR2 is SVGIG (reference sequence). Deletions cut 0 bases from V and 8 bases from J, with 8 bases between. CDR3 nucleotide sequence: TGTGCCTGGAGTGTACTGCAGGATGAGCAGTTCTTC. It is translated as CAWSVLQDEQFF.